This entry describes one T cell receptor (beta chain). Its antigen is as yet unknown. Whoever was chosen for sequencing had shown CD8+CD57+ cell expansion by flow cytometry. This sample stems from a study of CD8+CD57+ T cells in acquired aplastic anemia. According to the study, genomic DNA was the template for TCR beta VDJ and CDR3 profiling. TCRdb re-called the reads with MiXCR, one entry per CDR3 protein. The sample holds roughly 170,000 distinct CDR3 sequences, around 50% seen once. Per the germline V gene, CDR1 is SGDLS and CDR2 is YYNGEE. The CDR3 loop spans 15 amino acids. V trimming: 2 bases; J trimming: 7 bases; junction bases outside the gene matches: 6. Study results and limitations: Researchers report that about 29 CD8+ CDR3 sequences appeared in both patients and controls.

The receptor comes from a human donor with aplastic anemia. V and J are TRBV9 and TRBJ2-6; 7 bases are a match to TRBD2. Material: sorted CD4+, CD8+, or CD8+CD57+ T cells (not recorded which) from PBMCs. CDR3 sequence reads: CASSVSGGLANVLTF. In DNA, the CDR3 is TGTGCCAGCAGCGTCTCCGGGGGGTTAGCCAACGTCCTGACTTTC.